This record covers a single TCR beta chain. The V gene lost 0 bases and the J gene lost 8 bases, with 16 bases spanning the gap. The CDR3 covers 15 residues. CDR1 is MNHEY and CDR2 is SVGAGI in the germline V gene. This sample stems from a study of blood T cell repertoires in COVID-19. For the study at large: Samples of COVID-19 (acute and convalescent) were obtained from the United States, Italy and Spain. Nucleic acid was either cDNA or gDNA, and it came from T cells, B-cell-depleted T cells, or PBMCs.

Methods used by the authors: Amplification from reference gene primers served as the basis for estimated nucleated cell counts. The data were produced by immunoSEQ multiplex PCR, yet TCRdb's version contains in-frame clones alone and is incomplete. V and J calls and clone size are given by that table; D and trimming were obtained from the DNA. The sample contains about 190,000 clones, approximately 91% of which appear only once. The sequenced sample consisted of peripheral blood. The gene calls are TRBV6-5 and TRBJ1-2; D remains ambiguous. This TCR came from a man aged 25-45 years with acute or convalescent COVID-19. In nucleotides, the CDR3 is TGTGCCAGCAGTTACTCGACCGAGGGAGGTGTGGGCTACACCTTC. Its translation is CASSYSTEGGVGYTF.